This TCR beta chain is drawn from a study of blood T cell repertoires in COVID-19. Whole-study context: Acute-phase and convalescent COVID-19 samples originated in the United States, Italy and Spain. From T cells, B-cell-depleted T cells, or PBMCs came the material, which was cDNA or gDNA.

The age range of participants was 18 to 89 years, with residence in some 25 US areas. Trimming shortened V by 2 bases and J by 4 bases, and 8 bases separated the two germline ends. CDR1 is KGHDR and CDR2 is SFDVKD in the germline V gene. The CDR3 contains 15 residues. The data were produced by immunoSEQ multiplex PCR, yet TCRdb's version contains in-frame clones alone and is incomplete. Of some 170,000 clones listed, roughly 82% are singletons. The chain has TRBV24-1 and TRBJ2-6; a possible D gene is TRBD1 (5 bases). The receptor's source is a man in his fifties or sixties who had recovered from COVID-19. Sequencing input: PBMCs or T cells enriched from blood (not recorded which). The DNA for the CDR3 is TGTGCCACCAGTGATTGGGGCGCGGGGGCCAACGTCCTGACTTTC. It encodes CATSDWGAGANVLTF.